These 20 T cell receptor beta chains were sequenced from one sample in a study of control samples from healthy donors and cancer patients. TCRdb's copy holds only in-frame clones and misses some; the assay was immunoSEQ multiplex PCR. The sample includes over 10,000 clones, 93% seen only once; the top ten take 13% to 15%. Sample: PBMCs. The receptors here all came from a man older than 75 with lung cancer.

The genes are TRBV28 and TRBJ2-3; TRBD2 matches 10 bases. Germline CDR1 reads MDHEN; CDR2 reads SYDVKM. CDR3 length: 16 residues. J lost 5 bases, V lost 3 bases, and 8 bases had no gene match. The CDR3: CASSFPSGGSVDTQYF. The CDR3 nucleotides read TGTGCCAGCAGTTTCCCTAGCGGGGGTTCAGTAGATACGCAGTATTTT.

This sequence joins TRBV7-2 and TRBJ2-3, with D uncertain. The CDR3 totals 14 residues. Trimming took off 2 bases at V and 0 bases at J, with 6 bases between the two ends. CDR1 is SGHTA and CDR2 is FQGNSA in the germline V gene. CDR3 in amino acids: CASSLKASTDTQYF. As DNA, the CDR3 is TGTGCCAGCAGCTTAAAAGCTAGCACAGATACGCAGTATTTT.

J is TRBJ1-1 and V is TRBV10-3; D unclear. Trimming cost V 4 bases and J 1 base, with 4 bases left between them. The germline gives CDR1 ENHRY, CDR2 SYGVKD. This CDR3 contains 12 residues. In nucleotides, the CDR3 is TGTGCCATCAGTGCCTCGAACACTGAAGCTTTCTTT. Protein product: CAISASNTEAFF.

This chain links TRBV28 with TRBJ2-7; 10 positions match TRBD2. The V gene's germline CDR1 is MDHEN and CDR2 SYDVKM. Trimming removed 2 bases from V and 3 bases from J; junction bases left unmatched: 7. The length of the CDR3 is 16 residues. Here the CDR3 reads CASSLGTSDSSYEQYV. CDR3 in DNA: TGTGCCAGCAGTTTAGGGACTAGCGACTCCAGCTACGAGCAGTACGTC.

This rearrangement joins TRBV4-1 to TRBJ1-2; D perhaps matches TRBD1 (5 bases). The germline V and J ends were trimmed by 2 bases and 8 bases, with 12 bases remaining between them. The length of the CDR3 is 13 residues. Germline V gives CDR1 MGHRA, CDR2 YSYEKL. CDR3 coding DNA: TGCGCCAGCAGCCAACGGGGCCTCCGGGGCTACACCTTC. Translated, it gives CASSQRGLRGYTF.

This clone was observed a single time. V and J are TRBV6-1 and TRBJ1-4; maybe TRBD1 (6 bases). The V and J ends lost 3 bases and 7 bases respectively, with 12 bases between them. Germline CDR1 and CDR2: MNHNS and SASEGT. There are 14 residues in the CDR3. The CDR3 sequence is CASSERGRSEKLFF. DNA for the CDR3: TGTGCCAGCAGTGAGAGGGGGAGAAGTGAAAAACTGTTTTTT.

The rearrangement joins TRBV7-9 to TRBJ2-4; the D gene is possibly TRBD1 (5 bases). V lost 5 bases and J lost 8, with 10 bases in between. Germline V gene sequence: CDR1 SEHNR, CDR2 FQNEAQ (reference sequence). The CDR3 runs 12 residues. CDR3 amino acids: CASSPLGDIQYF. The DNA for the CDR3 is TGTGCCAGCAGCCCCCTAGGGGACATTCAGTACTTC. Full variable domain (remainder filled in from reference TRBV7-9 and TRBJ2-4): DTGVSQNPRHKITKRGQNVTFRCDPISEHNRLYWYRQTLGQGPEFLTYFQNEAQLEKSRLLSDRFSAERPKGSFSTLEIQRTEQGDSAMYLCASSPLGDIQYFGAGTRLSVL.

This chain links TRBV18 with TRBJ1-4; TRBD1 might be the D (5 bases). V dropped 0 bases and J dropped 10 bases, with 15 bases sitting between them. CDR3 length equals 15 residues. The germline V gene has CDR1 KGHSH and CDR2 LQKENI. CDR3 protein: CASSPPSDTRGKLFF. The CDR3 DNA reads as TGTGCCAGCTCACCACCCTCTGACACAAGGGGAAAACTGTTTTTT.

The V gene is TRBV6-1, the J gene TRBJ1-5, with D possibly matching TRBD1 (6 bases). CDR1 and CDR2 (germline): MNHNS, SASEGT. Deletions cut 1 base from V and 3 bases from J, with 16 bases between. The CDR3 length is 17 residues. The CDR3 bases are TGTGCCAGCAGTGAAGAGTATGGACAGCACTCCAATCAGCCCCAGCATTTT. Translating it yields CASSEEYGQHSNQPQHF.

The chain is built from TRBV12-5 and TRBJ2-7; 9 bases agree with TRBD1. Germline lookup yields CDR1 LGHNT and CDR2 FRNRAP. This CDR3 contains 14 residues. V lost 6 bases to trimming and J lost 5 bases; unmatched junction nucleotides: 8. CDR3 amino acids: CASGGWWTGDEQYF. The CDR3 DNA reads as TGTGCTAGTGGAGGATGGTGGACAGGGGACGAGCAGTACTTC.

The rearrangement uses TRBV7-7 and TRBJ2-5, with TRBD1 matching over 8 bases. The germline gives CDR1 SSHAT, CDR2 FNYEAQ (reference sequence). The CDR3 totals 17 residues. V lost 4 bases to trimming and J lost 2 bases; unmatched junction nucleotides: 12. CDR3 protein: CASSSDTGGTLQETQYF. CDR3 DNA sequence: TGTGCCAGCAGCTCCGACACAGGGGGAACTCTGCAAGAGACCCAGTACTTC.

The chain is built from TRBV18 and TRBJ2-1; D uncertain. The V end lost 3 bases, the J end lost 0 bases, and 12 bases lay between the germline ends. The CDR3 sequence is 16 residues long. Germline V gene sequence: CDR1 KGHSH, CDR2 LQKENI. CDR3 protein: CASSPPRSRSYNEQFF. CDR3 coding DNA: TGTGCCAGCTCACCCCCTAGGTCGCGCTCCTACAATGAGCAGTTCTTC.

This clone occurred once. The V call is TRBV4-1, the J call TRBJ1-6; D ambiguous. V lost 0 bases and J lost 10, with 16 bases in between. CDR1 MGHRA and CDR2 YSYEKL come from the germline V gene. This CDR3 is 16 amino acids long. The CDR3 protein is CASSQDGRGGRSPLHF. DNA of the CDR3: TGCGCCAGCAGCCAAGATGGACGGGGAGGAAGATCACCCCTCCACTTT.

V usage is TRBV20-1 and J usage is TRBJ1-5; 10 nucleotides agree with TRBD1. V lost 3 bases to trimming and J lost 5 bases; unmatched junction nucleotides: 4. Germline V CDR1 and CDR2: DFQATT, SNEGSKA (reference sequence). The CDR3 loop spans 14 amino acids. CDR3 bases: TGCAGTGCTAGTGCGGGGACAGGGGATCAGCCCCAGCATTTT. It is translated as CSASAGTGDQPQHF.

The gene calls are TRBV7-2 and TRBJ1-5; D unresolved. The V gene's germline CDR1 is SGHTA and CDR2 FQGNSA. The CDR3 extends over 13 amino acids. V lost 3 bases to trimming and J lost 7 bases, with 10 bases between them. CDR3 protein: CASSLAPVQPQHF. In DNA form, the CDR3 reads TGTGCCAGCAGCTTGGCCCCAGTACAGCCCCAGCATTTT.

In this sample, this clone turned up once. The chain is built from TRBV27 and TRBJ1-6; 7 positions agree with TRBD1. Germline-derived CDR1 and CDR2 are MNHEY and SMNVEV (reference sequence). V shed 8 bases and J 7 bases; nucleotides not matched to a gene: 11. This CDR3 comprises 15 residues. The CDR3 bases are TGTGCCAGCCGTCCGCCCGGCAGGGGGAATTCACCCCTCCACTTT. Residues: CASRPPGRGNSPLHF.

As regards this clone: A junction end diverges from the germline sequence, so it may reflect a read error. The chain has TRBV3-1 (or the pseudogene TRBV3-2) and TRBJ2-1, with 10 nucleotides matching TRBD2. The CDR3 totals 15 residues. Germline V CDR1 and CDR2: LGHDT, YNNKEL (reference sequence). CDR3 region: CASSHLSGGGDEQLF. CDR3 nucleotides: TGTGCCAGCAGCCACCTAAGCGGGGGGGGCGATGAGCAGCTCTTC.

This rearrangement joins TRBV10-1 to TRBJ2-7, with 14 bases identical to TRBD2. CDR3 length: 16 amino acids. In germline, CDR1 is WNHNN, CDR2 SYGVQD (reference sequence). After removal of 7 bases from V and 4 bases from J, the junction contained 9 bases not matched to a gene. CDR3 nucleotides: TGCGCCAGCACCGATGGACTAGCGGGGGGCCTATACGAGCAGTACGTC. Translated, it gives CASTDGLAGGLYEQYV.

This clone was counted once. The V gene is TRBV6-1, the J gene TRBJ2-7, with 10 positions matching TRBD1. The CDR3 loop spans 15 amino acids. Germline V lookup: CDR1 MNHNS, CDR2 SASEGT. V lost 3 bases, J lost 4 bases, and 6 bases stayed unmatched. This CDR3 is CASSEAPGQGYEQYF. In nucleotides, the CDR3 is TGTGCCAGCAGTGAGGCCCCGGGACAGGGGTACGAGCAGTACTTC.

This chain joins TRBV7-2 and TRBJ2-2; no firm D call. The CDR3 spans 14 residues. The germline V gene has CDR1 SGHTA and CDR2 FQGNSA. V dropped 1 base and J dropped 1 base, with 4 bases sitting between them. This chain's CDR3 is CASSLDLNTGELFF. The DNA of the CDR3 is TGTGCCAGCAGCTTAGATCTGAACACCGGGGAGCTGTTTTTT. Together with reference TRBV7-2 and TRBJ2-2, the CDR3 gives the full variable domain: GAGVSQSPSNKVTEKGKDVELRCDPISGHTALYWYRQSLGQGLEFLIYFQGNSAPDKSGLPSDRFSAERTGGSVSTLTIQRTQQEDSAVYLCASSLDLNTGELFFGEGSRLTVL.